The source of this TCR beta chain is a study of T cell clusters in autoimmune cytopenias. TRB was amplified from about 270 ng of peripheral blood genomic DNA per sample. The CDR3 covers 11 residues. Germline assignment: CDR1 LNHDA and CDR2 SQIVND (reference sequence). TRB rearrangements were amplified by touch-down multiplex PCR with mixed TRB-A/B primers. Using the multiplex PCR reads, TCRdb records one entry per CDR3 protein without DNA. The sample table includes roughly 10,000 distinct CDR3 sequences. These data also featured in a second study, about T cell repertoires in aging, cancer and after chemotherapy.

The chain joins TRBV19 to TRBJ1-2. Sequenced material: peripheral blood. The sequence was collected from a human donor in good health. The CDR3 reads CASSASYGYTF.